These 12 T cell receptor beta chains were all obtained from the same sample, sequenced in a study of high-grade serous ovarian cancer treatment subgroups. Tumor tissue was taken before any definitive surgery or chemotherapy was given. Some clones are missing from TCRdb's copy, which holds only in-frame ones; the method was immunoSEQ multiplex PCR. In the table there are fewer than 8,500 clones, 75% to 85% of which are singletons. Sequences were obtained from tumor tissue. The receptors shown here come from a human donor with high-grade serous ovarian cancer.

In this sample, this clone turned up a few times. The chain is built from TRBV19 and TRBJ1-1, with 7 positions matching TRBD1. This CDR3 contains 14 residues. Germline trimming cut 5 bases from V and 5 bases from J; bases unmatched to any gene: 8. Germline values: CDR1 LNHDA, CDR2 SQIVND (reference sequence). The CDR3 DNA reads as TGTGCCAGTAGTCAGAGACAGGGAAGTACTGAAGCTTTCTTT. This gives the protein CASSQRQGSTEAFF.

The gene calls are TRBV11-3 and TRBJ2-5; 10 nucleotides line up with TRBD2. V was pared by 4 bases and J by 1 base, with 6 bases of the junction left unmatched. The CDR3 contains 16 residues. Germline V lookup: CDR1 SGHNT, CDR2 YENEEA. This chain's CDR3 is CASSSLAGGPQETQYF. The CDR3 DNA follows: TGTGCCAGCAGCTCCTTAGCGGGAGGCCCCCAAGAGACCCAGTACTTC. The variable domain in full, completed from reference TRBV11-3 and TRBJ2-5, reads EAGVVQSPRYKIIEKKQPVAFWCNPISGHNTLYWYLQNLGQGPELLIRYENEEAVDDSQLPKDRFSAERLKGVDSTLKIQPAELGDSAVYLCASSSLAGGPQETQYFGPGTRLLVL.

The chain uses TRBV6-1 and TRBJ1-2; D ambiguous. The CDR3 runs 16 residues. In germline, CDR1 is MNHNS, CDR2 SASEGT. The ends were cut back, 0 bases at V and 2 bases at J, with 13 bases in the middle. In DNA form, the CDR3 reads TGTGCCAGCAGTGAAGCGTCGGGCCTGGGGAACTATGGCTACACCTTC. Residues: CASSEASGLGNYGYTF.

The J gene is TRBJ2-2, the V gene TRBV2; D call uncertain. Trimming stripped 2 bases from V and 2 bases from J, with 6 bases between. Germline V gives CDR1 SNHLY, CDR2 FYNNEI. CDR3 length: 14 residues. In DNA form, the CDR3 reads TGTGCCAGCAGTGAATTAGGAAACACCGGGGAGCTGTTTTTT. It translates to CASSELGNTGELFF.

The rearrangement uses TRBV28 and TRBJ2-1; D ambiguous. The CDR3 covers 11 residues. V lost 4 bases and J 7 bases, leaving 5 bases between the germline ends. CDR1 is MDHEN, CDR2 SYDVKM, per germline. CDR3 sequence (DNA): TGTGCCAGCAGTTCCGGAAATGAGCAGTTCTTC. Translation gives CASSSGNEQFF.

The chain carries TRBV5-4 and TRBJ1-6; 10 nucleotides align to TRBD1. The germline CDR1 and CDR2 sequences are SGHNT and YYREEE (reference sequence). The CDR3 totals 15 residues. Trimming removed 5 bases from V and 10 bases from J; junction bases left unmatched: 9. The CDR3 spells CASSLPGQGSSPLHF. The CDR3, as DNA: TGTGCCAGCAGTTTGCCGGGACAGGGGTCGTCACCCCTCCACTTT.

The rearrangement links TRBV4-1 to TRBJ2-7, with TRBD1 as a possible D gene (5 bases). Germline V CDR1 and CDR2: MGHRA, YSYEKL. The CDR3 length is 15 residues. Trimming pared 0 bases from V and 3 bases from J, leaving 12 bases between. For the CDR3, the DNA is TGCGCCAGCAGCCAAGACTCCAGGGTCGTCTACGAGCAGTACTTC. Protein product: CASSQDSRVVYEQYF.

This sequence joins TRBV19 and TRBJ2-7; 7 positions agree with TRBD2. The CDR3 has 13 residues. CDR1 and CDR2 (germline): LNHDA, SQIVND (reference sequence). Trimming removed 7 bases from V and 2 bases from J; junction bases left unmatched: 5. The CDR3 coding sequence is TGTGCCAGTAATCGGGGGGATGCCTACGAGCAGTACTTC. It yields the protein CASNRGDAYEQYF.

The V gene is TRBV14, the J gene TRBJ2-2; D may be TRBD2 (6 bases). With 2 bases removed from V and 2 bases from J, the gap between germline ends came to 12 bases. Germline V gene lookup returns CDR1 SGHDN and CDR2 FVKESK. The CDR3 length is 16 residues. As DNA, the CDR3 is TGTGCCAGCAGCCAAAAGGGAGGCAGCAACACCGGGGAGCTGTTTTTT. Protein product: CASSQKGGSNTGELFF.

The chain combines TRBV5-1 with TRBJ1-1; TRBD1 matches 8 bases. This CDR3 spans 14 amino acids. Trimming cost V 5 bases and J 5 bases; bases outside gene matches: 8. Germline lookup yields CDR1 SGHRS and CDR2 YFSETQ. The CDR3 is CASRSGQGWTEAFF. The CDR3 DNA is TGCGCCAGCAGGAGCGGACAGGGCTGGACTGAAGCTTTCTTT.

This sequence joins TRBV28 and TRBJ1-5; no clear D. The CDR3 consists of 15 residues. The ends were cut back, 8 bases at V and 4 bases at J, with 18 bases in the middle. CDR1 is MDHEN, CDR2 SYDVKM, per germline. The CDR3 loop reads CASRPDGLPNQPQHF. DNA of the CDR3: TGTGCCAGCCGTCCCGACGGACTCCCGAATCAGCCCCAGCATTTT. Full variable domain (missing parts from reference TRBV28 and TRBJ1-5): DVKVTQSSRYLVKRTGEKVFLECVQDMDHENMFWYRQDPGLGLRLIYFSYDVKMKEKGDIPEGYSVSREKKERFSLILESASTNQTSMYLCASRPDGLPNQPQHFGDGTRLSIL.

The chain combines TRBV21-1 with TRBJ2-1; TRBD2, the table's D call, lacks a check against the DNA. TRBV21-1 is a known pseudogene. The CDR3 contains 15 residues. Here the CDR3 DNA reads TGTGCCAGCAGCAATAGCGGGAGTTCCTACAATGAGCAGTTCTTC. It codes for CASSNSGSSYNEQFF.